This T cell receptor (beta chain) was documented in a study of T cell responses to AZD1222 COVID-19 vaccine. Study context: Second-dose intervals near 4 or 12 weeks were combined.

General study findings and limits: Seropositive AZD1222 recipients at baseline numbered only five to seven. Repertoire sampling occurred only after the peak T cell response. Spike-wide vaccine-associated CD4 TCRs dominated at 160-218 and 743-854.

Trimming took 4 bases from V and 0 from J, leaving 13 bases between them. The germline V gene has CDR1 MNHEY and CDR2 SMNVEV (reference sequence). The CDR3 is 16 residues long. The repertoire was sequenced with immunoSEQ multiplex PCR; TCRdb's copy has only in-frame clones and lacks some. The sample includes tens of thousands of clones, 65% to 90% of them seen just once. Turning to this clone: Antigen specificity is unknown.

The source material was peripheral blood, sampled on day 0 of AZD1222 vaccination. The TCR sequence derives from an adult in good health. This chain uses TRBV27 with TRBJ1-5, with D unresolved. The CDR3 region has the DNA TGTGCCAGCAGTTCTCTGATCGGGGATAGCAATCAGCCCCAGCATTTT. Encoded protein: CASSSLIGDSNQPQHF.